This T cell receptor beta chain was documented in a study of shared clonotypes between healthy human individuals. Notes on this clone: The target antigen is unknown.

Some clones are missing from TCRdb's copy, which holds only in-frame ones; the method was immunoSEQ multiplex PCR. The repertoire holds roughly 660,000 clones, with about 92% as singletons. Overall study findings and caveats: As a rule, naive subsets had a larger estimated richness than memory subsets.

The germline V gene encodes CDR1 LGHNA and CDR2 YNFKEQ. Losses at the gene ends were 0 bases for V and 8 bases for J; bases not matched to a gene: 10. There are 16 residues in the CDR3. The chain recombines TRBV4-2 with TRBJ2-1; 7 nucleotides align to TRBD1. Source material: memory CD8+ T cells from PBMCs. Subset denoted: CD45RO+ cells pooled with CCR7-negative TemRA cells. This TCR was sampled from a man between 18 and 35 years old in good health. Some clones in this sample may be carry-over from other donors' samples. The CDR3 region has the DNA TGTGCCAGCAGCCAAGAATGGGACAGCCGTTTTTATGAGCAGTTCTTC. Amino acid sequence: CASSQEWDSRFYEQFF.